This is a list of T cell receptor beta chains from one sample in a study of T cell repertoires in cytomegalovirus infection. From the reads, TCRdb called clonotypes with MiXCR, one entry per CDR3 protein. Among approximately 550,000 distinct CDR3 sequences listed, about 15% were seen once. The sequencing input was CD8+ T cells from PBMCs. The source of these receptors is a human donor in good health (CMV status not recorded). Some clones in this sample may be carry-over from other donors' samples. Each CDR3 is given with its conserved first and last residue. The order of the fields is V gene, D gene, clone size, J gene, CDR3 DNA, CDR3 protein. A D gene is named only where the DNA matches it firmly. Clone size is given for some rows only: seen once, a few or many times, or a class if the clone is expanded.

>TRBV5-5|TRBD2|many|TRBJ2-7
TGTGCCAGCAGCTTGACTAGCGGGGGATTCTACGAGCAGTACTTC
CASSLTSGGFYEQYF
>TRBV20-1|-|few|TRBJ1-1
TGCAGTGCCCTTAACACTGAAGCTTTCTTT
CSALNTEAFF
>TRBV15|-|few|TRBJ2-1
TGTGCCACCTCACCCGGGGAGGGGGAGATCTACAATGAGCAGTTCTTC
CATSPGEGEIYNEQFF
>TRBV9|-|few|TRBJ2-1
TGTGCCAGCAGCGTAGTTGGAGGGGTAACCTACAATGAGCAGTTCTTC
CASSVVGGVTYNEQFF
>TRBV20-1|TRBD2|-|TRBJ2-1
TGCAGTGCTAGAGTAGCGGGGGGGTCTCGGAATGAGCAGTTCTTC
CSARVAGGSRNEQFF
>TRBV20-1|TRBD1|-|TRBJ1-3
TGCAGTGCACGGACAGGGAACTCTGGAAACACCATATATTTT
CSARTGNSGNTIYF
>TRBV7-9|-|many|TRBJ2-1
TGTGCCAGCAGCTTAGTTTGGGGATCGGTCGATGAGCAGTTCTTC
CASSLVWGSVDEQFF
>TRBV18|-|-|TRBJ1-1
TGTGCCAGCTCACCTTACCGTACTGAAGCTTTCTTT
CASSPYRTEAFF
>TRBV7-2|-|many|TRBJ2-5
TGTGCCAGCAGTGCTGTTTTGGGAACCATCGAGGAGACCCAGTACTTC
CASSAVLGTIEETQYF
>TRBV29-1|-|-|TRBJ1-2
TGCAGCGTGGGACGTCAGGCTTCCGTCCAAGGTGCAGAGGGCTACACCTTC
CSVGRQASVQGAEGYTF
>TRBV7-9|-|many|TRBJ2-7
TGTGCCAGCAGCTTAGCGGCCCAGGGATCCCACGAGCAGTACTTC
CASSLAAQGSHEQYF
>TRBV19|-|-|TRBJ2-1
TGTGCCAGTGGGCTCCCCGGGGGACGGTCCTACAATGAGCAGTTCTTC
CASGLPGGRSYNEQFF
>TRBV6-5|TRBD2|many|TRBJ2-3
TGTGCCAGCAGTTACTCGGACCAGCGGGAGACAGATACGCAGTATTTT
CASSYSDQRETDTQYF
>TRBV27|TRBD1|-|TRBJ1-2
TGTGCCAGCAGTTTAAGGTTCAGGGGGGAGGATGGCTACACCTTC
CASSLRFRGEDGYTF
>TRBV6-5|-|many|TRBJ2-5
TGTGCCAGCAGCGTCGACAGGGGAGGGCAAGAGACCCAGTACTTC
CASSVDRGGQETQYF
>TRBV11-2|-|many|TRBJ2-7
TGTGCCAGCAGGGAGGGCGTGGGATACGAGCAGTACTTC
CASREGVGYEQYF
>TRBV19|-|-|TRBJ1-3
TGTGCCAGTAGTGACCGACGGGTGAGCTCTGGAAACACCATATATTTT
CASSDRRVSSGNTIYF
>TRBV6-1|TRBD1|many|TRBJ2-1
TGTGCCAGCAGTGACCAGACAGGGTACTACAATGAGCAGTTCTTC
CASSDQTGYYNEQFF
>TRBV11-2|-|many|TRBJ2-4
TGTGCCAGCAGCCAGGTACAGAGGGGAACCAAAAACATTCAGTACTTC
CASSQVQRGTKNIQYF
>TRBV9|TRBD1|few|TRBJ2-3
TGTGCCAGCAGCGTAGCTACGACAGGGGGCCGGGGCACAGATACGCAGTATTTT
CASSVATTGGRGTDTQYF
>TRBV27|-|-|TRBJ1-1
TGTGCCAGCAGTCGACGAAGAGGGGGAATAAATCGAAACACTGAAGCTTTCTTT
CASSRRRGGINRNTEAFF
>TRBV7-9|TRBD2|many|TRBJ2-7
TGTGCCAGCAGCTCGGGGGGGGAGAGCGAGCAGTACTTC
CASSSGGESEQYF
>TRBV7-2|-|many|TRBJ2-7
TGTGCCAGCAGCCGACTGCAGGGATCCTACGAGCAGTACTTC
CASSRLQGSYEQYF
>TRBV7-3|-|many|TRBJ2-7
TGTGCCAGCAGCTTTACAGGGCCGGGGGACGAGCAGTACTTC
CASSFTGPGDEQYF
>TRBV29-1|TRBD1|-|TRBJ1-2
TGCAGCGTTGCCCCGACAGGGTTATATGGCTACACCTTC
CSVAPTGLYGYTF